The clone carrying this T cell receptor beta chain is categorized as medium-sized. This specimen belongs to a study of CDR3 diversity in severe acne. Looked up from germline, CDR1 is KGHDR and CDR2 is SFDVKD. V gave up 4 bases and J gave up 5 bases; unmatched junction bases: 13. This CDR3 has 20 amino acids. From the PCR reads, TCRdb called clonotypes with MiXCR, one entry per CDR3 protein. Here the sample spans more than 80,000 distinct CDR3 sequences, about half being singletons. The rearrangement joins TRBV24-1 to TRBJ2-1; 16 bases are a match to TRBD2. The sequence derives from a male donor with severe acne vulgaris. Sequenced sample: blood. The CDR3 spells CATSDSGTSGRAVVDNEQFF. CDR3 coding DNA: TGTGCCACCAGTGACTCCGGGACTAGCGGGAGGGCCGTCGTTGACAATGAGCAGTTCTTC.